The entry below describes one T cell receptor (beta chain). This clone has only a few counts. Its specific antigen is unknown. Within one base of it there is no much larger clone, and no base qualities were kept. CDR1 SGHDN and CDR2 FVKESK were looked up in the germline V gene. Cut back by 2 bases and 7 bases, the V and J ends lie 14 bases apart. Inclusive of the bounding cysteine and phenylalanine, the CDR3 is 14 residues long. The only DNA kept is the CDR3, 42 bases in frame from the first base. Donors formed part of the validation cohort, which comprised about 120 subjects and was distinct from the first cohort of several hundred subjects. This sample is drawn from a study of cytomegalovirus exposure and HLA in healthy donors (TCRdb year 2017). Broadly, across the study: According to a later analysis, the roughly 130 validation repertoires were produced on the same platform as the 666 repertoires of the first cohort. The study aimed to test whether signatures of past pathogen exposure could be identified by cataloging public T cell receptors. In addition to the first cohort of around 670 subjects, a separate validation cohort of 130 or so different subjects was used. High-throughput TCR immunosequencing, statistical association of individual TCRs with disease status, and machine learning were combined to predict cytomegalovirus infection status. On the study overall, not on this receptor specifically: The study gave a list of about 160 TCR beta chains associated with cytomegalovirus. All 120 or so repertoires were used to score co-occurrence in the validation cohort in a later analysis, because that analysis had no HLA typing for the cohort. Across donors, most TCR sequences were observed very rarely, whereas some public TCRs were present in many individuals. The classifier was reported to diagnose cytomegalovirus status with high specificity and sensitivity in both the original cohort and the validation cohort. The authors suggested that the approach could potentially be extended to other disease states and immunological phenotypes. A later analysis found that TCRs clustered in the first cohort also tended to co-occur in the roughly 120 validation repertoires, with 94% of cluster scores above 0. In vitro tests confirmed that a few of the cytomegalovirus-associated TCR beta chains recognize cytomegalovirus antigens.

Library preparation used the immunoSEQ multiplex PCR assay. The paper's data handling went like this. To diagnose cytomegalovirus status from the catalog of TCR beta chain sequences, a statistical classification framework was built. TCRdb carries this immuneACCESS record with in-frame sequences only. Its versions omit some clonotypes, under half of them owing to an unresolved V gene in the studies checked, with the rest unexplained. The V and J calls and clone size were taken over from that table, and D and trimming were inferred from the DNA. In this sample the table shows fewer than 400,000 clones, 70% to 90% of which occur a single time. The ten largest make up around 0.88% of the sample.

The sample taken for sequencing was PBMCs. The receptor chain draws on TRBV14 and TRBJ1-1; no D gene call is confident. The sequence was obtained from a man aged 30-40 years in good health and CMV-seronegative. Here the CDR3 is given as CASSQPGETLEAFF. The sequenced DNA is TGTGCCAGCAGCCAACCCGGGGAGACCCTTGAAGCTTTCTTT.